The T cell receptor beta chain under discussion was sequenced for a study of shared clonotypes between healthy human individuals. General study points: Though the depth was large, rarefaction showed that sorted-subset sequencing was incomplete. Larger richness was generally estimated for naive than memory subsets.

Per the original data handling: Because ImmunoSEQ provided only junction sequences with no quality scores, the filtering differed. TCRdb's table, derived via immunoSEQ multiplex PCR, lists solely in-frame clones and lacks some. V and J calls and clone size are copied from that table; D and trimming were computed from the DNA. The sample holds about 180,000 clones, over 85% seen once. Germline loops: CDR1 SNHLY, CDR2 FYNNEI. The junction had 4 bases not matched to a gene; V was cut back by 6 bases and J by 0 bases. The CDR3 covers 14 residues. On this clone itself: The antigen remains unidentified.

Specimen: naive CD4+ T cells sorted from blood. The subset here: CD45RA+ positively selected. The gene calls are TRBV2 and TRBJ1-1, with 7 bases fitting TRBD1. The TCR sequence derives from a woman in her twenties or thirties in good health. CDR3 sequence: CASSGQAMNTEAFF. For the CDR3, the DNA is TGTGCCAGCAGCGGACAGGCCATGAACACTGAAGCTTTCTTT. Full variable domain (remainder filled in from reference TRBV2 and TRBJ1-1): EPEVTQTPSHQVTQMGQEVILRCVPISNHLYFYWYRQILGQKVEFLVSFYNNEISEKSEIFDDQFSVERPDGSNFTLKIRSTKLEDSAMYFCASSGQAMNTEAFFGQGTRLTVV.